The 4 T cell receptor beta chains in this list originate from one sample, sequenced in a study of blood T cell repertoires in COVID-19. Here immunoSEQ multiplex PCR was the method, and the copy in TCRdb shows in-frame clones only, minus some. The sample gives 65,000 to 85,000 clones, about nine tenths of which show up once; 11% is in the top ten. What was sequenced was peripheral blood. These receptors all stem from a woman younger than 30 with acute or convalescent COVID-19.

By sample fraction, this clone is medium-sized (0.01 to 0.1%). CDR3 residues: CASSHGQENQPQHF. The CDR3 DNA sequence: TGTGCCAGCAGCCACGGACAGGAAAATCAGCCCCAGCATTTT. The rearrangement links TRBV4-2 to TRBJ1-5; 7 positions agree with TRBD1. V lost 3 bases, J lost 4 bases, and 3 bases stayed unmatched. This CDR3 has 14 residues. Germline V CDR1 and CDR2: LGHNA, YNFKEQ.

The J gene is TRBJ2-1, the V gene TRBV19, with 8 bases fitting TRBD2. The CDR3 spans 15 residues. Germline CDR1 LNHDA, CDR2 SQIVND (reference sequence). Germline trimming cut 7 bases from V and 6 bases from J; bases unmatched to any gene: 11. The DNA of the CDR3 is TGTGCCAGTACCGGAGACGGGAGGGCCTCCAATGAGCAGTTCTTC. Residues: CASTGDGRASNEQFF.

V and J are TRBV27 and TRBJ2-3; 10 bases fit TRBD2. V dropped 1 base and J dropped 0; count of bases not matched to a gene: 19. This CDR3 region has 22 residues. In germline, CDR1 is MNHEY, CDR2 SMNVEV (reference sequence). CDR3 protein: CASSLYSPGLADRTTSTDTQYF. The CDR3 DNA reads TGTGCCAGCAGTTTATACTCCCCTGGACTAGCGGACAGAACCACGAGCACAGATACGCAGTATTTT.

This chain joins TRBV7-2 and TRBJ1-1, with D perhaps TRBD1 (6 bases). The CDR3 has 13 amino acids. CDR1 is SGHTA, CDR2 FQGNSA, per germline. The V and J ends lost 1 base and 6 bases respectively, with 9 bases between them. This CDR3 is CASSLVGAAEAFF. The DNA for the CDR3 is TGTGCCAGCAGCTTAGTGGGGGCGGCTGAAGCTTTCTTT.